A single sample gave rise to the 31 T cell receptor beta chains below, sequenced in a study of blood T cell repertoires in COVID-19. The method was immunoSEQ multiplex PCR; TCRdb's version includes in-frame clones alone and lacks a portion of them. Seen here are some 85,000 clones, 80% observed once, and the top ten hold 15% to 20%. Sequencing was done on a sample of peripheral blood. All receptors come from an elderly woman with acute or convalescent COVID-19.

This clone was picked up a small number of times. The J gene is TRBJ2-5, the V gene TRBV4-1, with 7 nucleotides matching TRBD2. Germline trimming cut 3 bases from V and 2 bases from J; bases unmatched to any gene: 9. Germline loops: CDR1 MGHRA, CDR2 YSYEKL. The CDR3 sequence is 16 residues long. The CDR3 is CASSHTGAGVQETQYF. CDR3 DNA: TGCGCCAGCAGCCATACTGGGGCGGGGGTGCAAGAGACCCAGTACTTC.

The chain is built from TRBV6-5 and TRBJ1-1; D might be TRBD1 (6 bases). Germline CDR1 is MNHEY and CDR2 is SVGAGI. The CDR3 runs 13 residues. The V gene lost 6 bases and the J gene lost 1 base, with 9 bases spanning the gap. In DNA, the CDR3 is TGTGCCAGCAGAATGACAGGGAACACTGAAGCTTTCTTT. It specifies CASRMTGNTEAFF.

The rearrangement uses TRBV7-2 and TRBJ2-2; no clear D gene. Deletions cut 1 base from V and 2 bases from J, with 8 bases between. The CDR3 consists of 15 residues. Germline V gives CDR1 SGHTA, CDR2 FQGNSA. This CDR3 reads CASSLGSTNTGELFF. The CDR3 coding sequence is TGTGCCAGCAGCTTAGGGTCTACCAACACCGGGGAGCTGTTTTTT.

This chain connects TRBV6-1 to TRBJ2-3, with 7 nucleotides matching TRBD2. There are 16 residues in the CDR3. CDR1 and CDR2 from the germline V gene are MNHNS and SASEGT. V gave up 2 bases and J gave up 1 base; unmatched junction bases: 6. CDR3 amino acids: CASSEQGGGGTDTQYF. The CDR3 DNA follows: TGTGCCAGCAGTGAACAGGGCGGGGGAGGCACAGATACGCAGTATTTT.

V is TRBV6-5 and J is TRBJ2-3; 8 nucleotides match TRBD1. Per germline, CDR1 MNHEY and CDR2 SVGAGI. V was pared by 6 bases and J by 0 bases, with 5 bases of the junction left unmatched. The CDR3 has 15 residues. CDR3 DNA: TGTGCCAGCAGACAGGGGGATTCTAGCACAGATACGCAGTATTTT. Translated: CASRQGDSSTDTQYF.

The rearrangement uses TRBV5-1 and TRBJ1-1; D unclear. Trimming shortened V by 1 base and J by 11 bases, and 21 bases separated the two germline ends. The CDR3 spans 15 residues. Germline assignment: CDR1 SGHRS and CDR2 YFSETQ. The CDR3 sequence: CASSLYGISGADAFF. CDR3 sequence (DNA): TGCGCCAGCAGCTTGTACGGAATAAGTGGAGCGGATGCTTTCTTT.

This rearrangement joins TRBV6-5 to TRBJ2-7; D not resolved. The V end was cut by 7 bases, the J end by 3 bases, with 7 bases between. The germline gives CDR1 MNHEY, CDR2 SVGAGI. The CDR3 is 11 amino acids. CDR3 amino acids: CASNYGYEQYF. CDR3 in DNA: TGTGCCAGCAACTATGGCTACGAGCAGTACTTC.

The chain joins TRBV27 to TRBJ2-5; TRBD2 matches 8 bases. The germline V gene encodes CDR1 MNHEY and CDR2 SMNVEV (reference sequence). The ends lost 6 bases at V and 1 base at J; junction bases unmatched: 4. The CDR3 loop spans 14 amino acids. The CDR3 nucleotides are TGTGCCAGCAGGTTAGCGGGGCCCCAAGAGACCCAGTACTTC. It encodes CASRLAGPQETQYF.

The rearrangement joins TRBV7-2 to TRBJ2-3; D is possibly TRBD2 (6 bases). V lost 4 bases, J lost 0 bases, and 17 bases lay in between. CDR3 length: 17 residues. Germline lookup yields CDR1 SGHTA and CDR2 FQGNSA. The CDR3 DNA is TGTGCCAGCAGCTCGAAGATTAGCGGTTCTAGCACAGATACGCAGTATTTT. Residues: CASSSKISGSSTDTQYF.

The chain carries TRBV5-1 and TRBJ2-5; TRBD2 aligns across 7 bases. Germline loops: CDR1 SGHRS, CDR2 YFSETQ. CDR3 length: 14 amino acids. V dropped 6 bases and J dropped 1; count of bases not matched to a gene: 6. The CDR3 sequence is CASTQTSSQETQYF. CDR3 nucleotides: TGCGCCAGCACTCAGACTAGCAGCCAAGAGACCCAGTACTTC.

In its sample, this clone was seen a few times. The chain combines TRBV5-1 with TRBJ2-5, with 11 bases aligning to TRBD2. The CDR3 contains 17 residues. Germline V CDR1 and CDR2: SGHRS, YFSETQ. V lost 4 bases to trimming and J lost 3 bases; unmatched junction nucleotides: 11. The CDR3 region has the DNA TGCGCCAGCAGCCTGCCCATAGCGGGAGGGCCTGAAGAGACCCAGTACTTC. This gives the protein CASSLPIAGGPEETQYF.

This clone was seen a few times. The chain combines TRBV11-2 with TRBJ2-1; 15 bases line up with TRBD2. CDR3 length: 17 residues. V lost 5 bases and J lost 4; bases outside the gene matches: 6. CDR1 SGHAT and CDR2 FQNNGV come from the germline V gene. The CDR3 DNA sequence: TGTGCCAGCAGCGGTCGGACTAGCGGGAGGGTTTACAATGAGCAGTTCTTC. This codes for CASSGRTSGRVYNEQFF. Supplemented by reference TRBV11-2 and TRBJ2-1, the full variable domain reads EAGVAQSPRYKIIEKRQSVAFWCNPISGHATLYWYQQILGQGPKLLIQFQNNGVVDDSQLPKDRFSAERLKGVDSTLKIQPAKLEDSAVYLCASSGRTSGRVYNEQFFGPGTRLTVL.

This clone was found once. The CDR3 coding sequence is TGTGCCAGCGCGTTGTGGTTCGGGACAGGGACAGATACGCAGTATTTT. As protein: CASALWFGTGTDTQYF. V and J are TRBV11-2 and TRBJ2-3; 9 bases match TRBD1. With V trimmed by 8 bases and J by 3 bases, 12 bases remained unmatched. This CDR3 spans 16 amino acids. Germline values: CDR1 SGHAT, CDR2 FQNNGV. Using reference TRBV11-2 and TRBJ2-3 for the parts outside the CDR3, the full variable domain is EAGVAQSPRYKIIEKRQSVAFWCNPISGHATLYWYQQILGQGPKLLIQFQNNGVVDDSQLPKDRFSAERLKGVDSTLKIQPAKLEDSAVYLCASALWFGTGTDTQYFGPGTRLTVL.

The sample holds one count of this clone. This chain joins TRBV6-6 and TRBJ2-5; 10 bases line up with TRBD1. After removal of 6 bases from V and 4 bases from J, the junction contained 5 bases not matched to a gene. Per germline, CDR1 MNHNY and CDR2 SVGAGI (reference sequence). The CDR3 consists of 14 residues. CDR3 DNA: TGTGCCAGCAGGGACGACAGGGGGCTAGAGACCCAGTACTTC. Translation gives CASRDDRGLETQYF.

The chain recombines TRBV6-6 with TRBJ1-2; no clear D. Trimming left V 4 bases short and J 8 bases short, with 17 bases between. The CDR3 runs to 14 residues. Germline V gene sequence: CDR1 MNHNY, CDR2 SVGAGI (reference sequence). CDR3 in DNA: TGTGCCAGCAGTTCGTCGACCGTGGAGGTCGGCTACACCTTC. The encoded protein is CASSSSTVEVGYTF.

The V call is TRBV16, the J call TRBJ2-2, with D perhaps TRBD1 (6 bases). Trimming removed 5 bases at V and 2 bases at J, with 9 bases between. In germline, CDR1 is KGHSY, CDR2 FQNENV. The CDR3 contains 14 residues. CDR3 loop: CASSGQLNTGELFF. The CDR3 DNA reads as TGTGCCAGCAGCGGACAGTTAAACACCGGGGAGCTGTTTTTT.

V is TRBV9 and J is TRBJ1-3; 9 positions match TRBD1. V lost 3 bases, J lost 3 bases, and 4 bases stayed unmatched. The CDR3 spans 15 residues. Germline lookup yields CDR1 SGDLS and CDR2 YYNGEE. The CDR3 DNA is TGTGCCAGCAGCGAGGGGACAGGGCGTGGAAACACCATATATTTT. As protein: CASSEGTGRGNTIYF. Drawing the rest from reference TRBV9 and TRBJ1-3, the complete variable domain is DSGVTQTPKHLITATGQRVTLRCSPRSGDLSVYWYQQSLDQGLQFLIQYYNGEERAKGNILERFSAQQFPDLHSELNLSSLELGDSALYFCASSEGTGRGNTIYFGEGSWLTVV.

This sequence joins TRBV5-1 and TRBJ2-1; TRBD2 matches at 15 bases. V trimming: 4 bases; J trimming: 6 bases; junction bases outside the gene matches: 5. Germline CDR1 SGHRS, CDR2 YFSETQ. The CDR3 has 16 amino acids. The DNA for the CDR3 is TGCGCCAGCAGCCTGGGACTAGCGGGGGGCCTCAATGAGCAGTTCTTC. This encodes CASSLGLAGGLNEQFF.

This clone was observed a handful of times. The rearrangement uses TRBV7-6 and TRBJ2-2; 7 nucleotides agree with TRBD2. This CDR3 region has 18 residues. V was clipped by 2 bases and J by 2 bases; unmatched bases: 11. CDR1 is SGHVS and CDR2 is FNYEAQ in the germline V gene. The CDR3 bases are TGTGCCAGCAGCTTAATAGCCGCCTCGGGACTAAACACCGGGGAGCTGTTTTTT. Translation: CASSLIAASGLNTGELFF.

V is TRBV5-5 and J is TRBJ1-1; D possibly corresponds to TRBD1 (5 bases). CDR1 SGHKS and CDR2 YYEKEE come from the germline V gene (reference sequence). The V end was cut by 0 bases, the J end by 5 bases, with 11 bases between. This CDR3 has 14 amino acids. The CDR3 nucleotides read TGTGCCAGCAGCTTGGCCTGGGGGGTGACTGAAGCTTTCTTT. Protein product: CASSLAWGVTEAFF. The variable domain in full, with the rest retrieved from reference TRBV5-5 and TRBJ1-1, is DAGVTQSPTHLIKTRGQQVTLRCSPISGHKSVSWYQQVLGQGPQFIFQYYEKEERGRGNFPDRFSARQFPNYSSELNVNALLLGDSALYLCASSLAWGVTEAFFGQGTRLTVV.

CDR3: CASQLSSYNEQFF. CDR3 nucleotide sequence: TGTGCCAGCCAACTGAGCTCCTACAATGAGCAGTTCTTC. The rearrangement links TRBV7-9 to TRBJ2-1; no definite D call. V was clipped by 8 bases and J by 0 bases, with 8 bases between them. Germline V lookup: CDR1 SEHNR, CDR2 FQNEAQ (reference sequence). The CDR3 length is 13 residues.

This clone was seen only a few times. The chain combines TRBV6-5 with TRBJ2-1, with 12 bases aligning to TRBD2. Germline V CDR1 and CDR2: MNHEY, SVGAGI. V trimming: 5 bases; J trimming: 4 bases; junction bases outside the gene matches: 3. The CDR3 consists of 15 residues. The CDR3, as DNA: TGTGCCAGCAGTACGACTAGCGGGGGATACAATGAGCAGTTCTTC. Protein: CASSTTSGGYNEQFF.

The V call is TRBV29-1, the J call TRBJ1-3, with D perhaps matching TRBD1 (5 bases). Germline CDR1 and CDR2: SQVTM and ANQGSEA. The CDR3 extends over 13 amino acids. Trimming removed 4 bases at V and 2 bases at J, with 9 bases between. The CDR3 sequence is CSVGKGTGNTIYF. For the CDR3, the DNA is TGCAGCGTTGGCAAGGGGACTGGAAACACCATATATTTT.

Only a few counts were recorded for this clone. V is TRBV29-1 and J is TRBJ1-1, with D unresolved. Trimming removed 4 bases from V and 9 bases from J, with 12 bases in between. CDR1 and CDR2 (germline): SQVTM, ANQGSEA. CDR3 length: 11 residues. CDR3 DNA sequence: TGCAGCGTTGCGGAGAGTTATCAAGCTTTCTTT. This codes for CSVAESYQAFF.

This chain joins TRBV15 and TRBJ2-3; 7 positions match TRBD1. The length of the CDR3 is 15 residues. From germline, CDR1 is LNHNV and CDR2 YYDKDF (reference sequence). Germline trimming cut 3 bases from V and 0 bases from J; bases unmatched to any gene: 3. The chain's CDR3 is CATSRNRGSTDTQYF. The CDR3 DNA reads TGTGCCACCAGCAGGAACAGGGGAAGCACAGATACGCAGTATTTT.

This sequence joins TRBV3-1 (or the pseudogene TRBV3-2) and TRBJ1-4; TRBD1 is a possible D gene (5 bases). Deletions cut 2 bases from V and 5 bases from J, with 15 bases between. Germline V gene sequence: CDR1 LGHDT, CDR2 YNNKEL (reference sequence). The CDR3 loop spans 16 amino acids. CDR3 in DNA: TGTGCCAGCAGCCAAAGGGTACAGGCGTTGAATGAAAAACTGTTTTTT. Its translation: CASSQRVQALNEKLFF.

The CDR3 reads CASSLGQASYEQYF. Here the CDR3 DNA reads TGTGCCAGCAGCTTAGGTCAGGCCTCCTACGAGCAGTACTTC. The chain is built from TRBV11-2 and TRBJ2-7; no reliable D call. Germline loops: CDR1 SGHAT, CDR2 FQNNGV. V lost 1 base and J 0 bases, leaving 7 bases between the germline ends. The CDR3 has 14 residues. Supplemented by reference TRBV11-2 and TRBJ2-7, the full variable domain reads EAGVAQSPRYKIIEKRQSVAFWCNPISGHATLYWYQQILGQGPKLLIQFQNNGVVDDSQLPKDRFSAERLKGVDSTLKIQPAKLEDSAVYLCASSLGQASYEQYFGPGTRLTVT.

This sequence joins TRBV18 and TRBJ2-7; a possible D gene is TRBD1 (6 bases). With 3 bases removed from V and 1 base from J, the gap between germline ends came to 13 bases. Germline V CDR1 and CDR2: KGHSH, LQKENI. The CDR3 extends over 15 amino acids. CDR3 coding DNA: TGTGCCAGCTCACCGATAACAGGGATTTCCTACGAGCAGTACTTC. Protein: CASSPITGISYEQYF.

This clone occurred once. The chain carries TRBV12-5 and TRBJ1-1; D might be TRBD1 (6 bases). Germline V gene sequence: CDR1 LGHNT, CDR2 FRNRAP. The length of the CDR3 is 17 residues. Trimming removed 5 bases from V and 0 bases from J, with 19 bases in between. CDR3 sequence reads: CASGRERATGLNTEAFF. CDR3 DNA sequence: TGTGCTAGTGGTCGAGAAAGAGCGACAGGTTTGAACACTGAAGCTTTCTTT.

Concerning this clone: This same CDR3 is encoded by further DNA sequences in the sample. The gene calls are TRBV7-2 and TRBJ2-3, with 12 positions matching TRBD2. Germline V gene sequence: CDR1 SGHTA, CDR2 FQGNSA. This CDR3 comprises 15 residues. With 5 bases clipped from V and 2 bases from J, the junction kept 2 bases outside the gene matches. The CDR3 nucleotides read TGTGCCAGCAGCAGACTAGCGGGGGCCACAGATACGCAGTATTTT. This sequence encodes CASSRLAGATDTQYF.

J is TRBJ2-1 and V is TRBV13; 10 nucleotides match TRBD2. The trim removed 2 bases at V and 7 bases at J, leaving 8 bases unmatched. This CDR3 region has 16 residues. CDR1 PRHDT and CDR2 FYEKMQ come from the germline V gene (reference sequence). Here the CDR3 reads CASSLRGTSVGNEQFF. The CDR3, as DNA: TGTGCCAGCAGCTTACGGGGGACTAGCGTCGGAAATGAGCAGTTCTTC.